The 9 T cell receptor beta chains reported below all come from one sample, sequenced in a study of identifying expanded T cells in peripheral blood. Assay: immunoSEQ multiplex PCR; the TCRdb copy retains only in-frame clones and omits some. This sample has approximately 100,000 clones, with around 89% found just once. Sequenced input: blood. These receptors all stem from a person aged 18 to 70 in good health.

The CDR3 nucleotides read TGCGCCAGCAGCTTGGTGGGGACAGGCTACACGGGCGAGACCCAGTACTTC. Encoded protein: CASSLVGTGYTGETQYF. The rearrangement joins TRBV5-1 to TRBJ2-5; TRBD1 aligns across 8 bases. The germline V gene has CDR1 SGHRS and CDR2 YFSETQ. V dropped 0 bases and J dropped 5; count of bases not matched to a gene: 12. The CDR3 has 17 residues.

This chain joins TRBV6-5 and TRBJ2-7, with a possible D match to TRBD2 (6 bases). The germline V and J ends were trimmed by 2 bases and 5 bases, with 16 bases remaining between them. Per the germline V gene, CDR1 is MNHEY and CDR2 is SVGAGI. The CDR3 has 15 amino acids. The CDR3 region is CASSYGPGRRNEQYF. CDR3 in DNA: TGTGCCAGCAGTTACGGCCCCGGGAGACGGAACGAGCAGTACTTC.

The CDR3 reads CASSYGSEQYF. For the CDR3, the DNA is TGTGCCAGCAGTTACGGGTCCGAGCAGTACTTC. The chain uses TRBV6-5 and TRBJ2-7; D unresolved. Trimming took 2 bases from V and 6 from J, leaving 5 bases between them. The CDR3 has 11 residues. Germline values: CDR1 MNHEY, CDR2 SVGAGI.

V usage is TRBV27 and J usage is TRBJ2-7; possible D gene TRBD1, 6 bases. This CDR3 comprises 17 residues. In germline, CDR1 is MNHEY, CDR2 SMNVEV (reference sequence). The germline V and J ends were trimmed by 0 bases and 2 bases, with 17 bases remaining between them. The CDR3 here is CASSLSPGRQVAYEQYF. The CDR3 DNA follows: TGTGCCAGCAGTTTATCGCCGGGGCGACAGGTAGCCTACGAGCAGTACTTC.

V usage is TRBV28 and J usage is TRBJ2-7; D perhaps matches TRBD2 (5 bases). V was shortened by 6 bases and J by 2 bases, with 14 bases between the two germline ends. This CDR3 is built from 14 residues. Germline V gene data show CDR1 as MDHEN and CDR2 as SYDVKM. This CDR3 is CASSHQTNTYEQYF. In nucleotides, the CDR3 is TGTGCCAGCAGCCATCAGACTAACACCTACGAGCAGTACTTC.

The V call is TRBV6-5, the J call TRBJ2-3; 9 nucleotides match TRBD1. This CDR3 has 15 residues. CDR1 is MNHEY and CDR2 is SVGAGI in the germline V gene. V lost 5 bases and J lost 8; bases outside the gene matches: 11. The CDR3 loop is CASSTGGAVHGTQYF. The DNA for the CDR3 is TGTGCCAGCAGTACAGGGGGCGCAGTCCACGGTACGCAGTATTTT.

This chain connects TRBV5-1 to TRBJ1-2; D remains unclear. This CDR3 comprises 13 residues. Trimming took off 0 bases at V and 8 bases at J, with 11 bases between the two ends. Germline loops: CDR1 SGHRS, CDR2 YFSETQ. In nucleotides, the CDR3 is TGCGCCAGCAGCTTGGACCCCTCGGGGGGCTACACCTTC. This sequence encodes CASSLDPSGGYTF. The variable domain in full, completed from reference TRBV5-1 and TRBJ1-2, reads KAGVTQTPRYLIKTRGQQVTLSCSPISGHRSVSWYQQTPGQGLQFLFEYFSETQRNKGNFPGRFSGRQFSNSRSEMNVSTLELGDSALYLCASSLDPSGGYTFGSGTRLTVV.

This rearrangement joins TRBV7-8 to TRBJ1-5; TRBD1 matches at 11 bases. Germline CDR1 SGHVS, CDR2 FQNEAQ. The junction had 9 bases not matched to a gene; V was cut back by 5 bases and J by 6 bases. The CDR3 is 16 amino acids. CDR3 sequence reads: CASSPRTGGFGQPQHF. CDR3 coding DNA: TGTGCCAGCAGCCCCAGGACAGGGGGCTTCGGTCAGCCCCAGCATTTT.

Written as DNA, the CDR3 is TGTGCCAGCAGTTACGTCACAGCACCCCGTGGGGAGCAGTACTTC. This codes for CASSYVTAPRGEQYF. The chain recombines TRBV6-6 with TRBJ2-7; D uncertain. This CDR3 region has 15 residues. Germline CDR1 and CDR2: MNHNY and SVGAGI (reference sequence). The V end lost 2 bases, the J end lost 7 bases, and 18 bases lay between the germline ends.